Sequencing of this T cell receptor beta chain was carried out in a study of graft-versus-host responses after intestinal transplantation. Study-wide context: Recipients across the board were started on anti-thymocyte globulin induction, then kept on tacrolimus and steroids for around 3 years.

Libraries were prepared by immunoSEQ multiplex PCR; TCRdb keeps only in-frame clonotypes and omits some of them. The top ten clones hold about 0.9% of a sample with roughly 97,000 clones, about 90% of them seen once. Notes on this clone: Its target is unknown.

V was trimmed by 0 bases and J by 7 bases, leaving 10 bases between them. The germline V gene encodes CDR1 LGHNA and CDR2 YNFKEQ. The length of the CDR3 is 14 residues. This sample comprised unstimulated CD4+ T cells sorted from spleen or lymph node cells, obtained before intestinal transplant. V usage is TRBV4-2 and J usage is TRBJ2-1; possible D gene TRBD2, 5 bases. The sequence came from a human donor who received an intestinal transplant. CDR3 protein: CASSQDSGPNEQFF. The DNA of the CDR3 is TGTGCCAGCAGCCAAGACAGCGGTCCAAATGAGCAGTTCTTC.